This TCR beta chain stems from a study of cytomegalovirus exposure and HLA in healthy donors. The study, taken as a whole, reports: Follow-up analysis later connected one missense variant in DCLRE1C with trimming of TCR beta V- and J-genes. V segments that were indistinguishable, TRBV6-2 and TRBV6-3 among them, were omitted from analysis. TCR beta chains numbering more than 150 were designated cytomegalovirus-associated.

The PCR was carried out with 60 Vbeta primers and 13 Jbeta primers. Clones were sequenced by immunoSEQ multiplex PCR, and TCRdb holds only the in-frame ones, with some missing. The data hold under 150,000 clones, with about 84% observed a single time. This clone was seen a handful of times. As yet, its antigen is unknown. V was cut by 5 bases and J by 0 bases, with 14 bases left in between. The germline gives CDR1 LNHDA, CDR2 SQIVND (reference sequence). The CDR3 runs 17 residues. The chain joins TRBV19 to TRBJ2-6; unclear D gene. The sequencing sample was made of PBMCs. This TCR was recovered from a woman in her 40s in good health and CMV-seropositive. The CDR3, as DNA: TGTGCCAGTAGTCCCTTACATGTTACCTCTGGGGCCAACGTCCTGACTTTC. Protein: CASSPLHVTSGANVLTF.